The rows below give T cell receptor beta chains drawn from one sample of a study of blood T cell repertoires in COVID-19. Assay: immunoSEQ multiplex PCR; the TCRdb copy retains only in-frame clones and omits some. The data contain about 78,000 clones, roughly 88% of them singletons. Sequenced input: peripheral blood. The receptor source for this set is a woman between 45 and 60 years old in a cohort sampled during active COVID-19. Each CDR3 is given with its conserved first and last residue. The order of the fields is D gene, J gene, V gene, clone size, CDR3 DNA, CDR3 protein. D genes are given only for firm matches. Clone size is not always given. Where it is, it says once, few, many or a class for expanded clones.

-	TRBJ2-5	TRBV6-6	-	TGTGCCAGCAGTTACGGCGGGGAGACCCAGTACTTC	CASSYGGETQYF
-	TRBJ2-7	TRBV28	-	TGTGCCAGCAGTTTATGGGGGACAAAAAACGAGCAGTACTTC	CASSLWGTKNEQYF
TRBD1	TRBJ2-1	TRBV29-1	-	TGCAGCGTCGAGCCTACCGGGACAGGGGGCGTACAGTTCTTC	CSVEPTGTGGVQFF
TRBD1	TRBJ2-7	TRBV18	-	TGTGCCAGCTCGCCGGGACAGGGGGGCTCCTACGAGCAGTACTTC	CASSPGQGGSYEQYF
-	TRBJ1-1	TRBV18	-	TGTGCCAGCTCACCAGGGGGGGTGAACACTGAAGCTTTCTTT	CASSPGGVNTEAFF
-	TRBJ2-1	TRBV18	-	TGTGCCAGCTCACCCCGGGAGCTGAGCTCCTACAATGAGCAGTTCTTC	CASSPRELSSYNEQFF
-	TRBJ1-2	TRBV28	-	TGTGCCAGCAGGGAGAAGGCAGTCAAAGCTAGTAGCTACACCTTC	CASREKAVKASSYTF
TRBD1	TRBJ2-1	TRBV6-6	-	TGTGCCAGCAGGCCTCCGGGACAGCAGCCCAATGAGCAGTTCTTC	CASRPPGQQPNEQFF
TRBD2	TRBJ2-1	TRBV28	-	TGTGCCAGCAGTTCCATAGCGGGAGGGGGCTACAATGAGCAGTTCTTC	CASSSIAGGGYNEQFF
TRBD2	TRBJ2-1	TRBV5-4	-	TGTGCCAGCAGCTTTCGGCGGGAGACGAATGAGCAGTTCTTC	CASSFRRETNEQFF
TRBD1	TRBJ1-5	TRBV3-1/TRBV3-2	-	TGTGCCAGCAGCCAAGGTCGGACAGGGCCCCCGGGTCAGCCCCAGCATTTT	CASSQGRTGPPGQPQHF
-	TRBJ2-3	TRBV7-3	-	TGTGCCAGCAGGTCTGCGGTCGTGGAAACAGATACGCAGTATTTT	CASRSAVVETDTQYF
TRBD1	TRBJ2-7	TRBV28	-	TGTGCCAGCATATCCGGGACAGGAGTCTACGAGCAGTACTTC	CASISGTGVYEQYF
TRBD1	TRBJ1-5	TRBV6-6	-	TGTGCCAGCACACGGACAGGGGGCAATCAGCCCCAGCATTTT	CASTRTGGNQPQHF
TRBD1	TRBJ2-1	TRBV6-6	once	TGTGCCAGCAGTTACCCTGACAGGGGTGTCACTGAGCAGTTCTTC	CASSYPDRGVTEQFF
TRBD2	TRBJ2-1	TRBV7-8	-	TGTGCCAGCAGCTTAGCGGGGACTAGCGGCTACAATGAGCAGTTCTTC	CASSLAGTSGYNEQFF
-	TRBJ1-6	TRBV7-2	few	TGTGCCAGCAGCTTAGATCGACGGGATAATTCACCCCTCCACTTT	CASSLDRRDNSPLHF
-	TRBJ2-7	TRBV7-2	-	TGTGCCAGCAGTCCCCACAGGGCCTACGAGCAGTACTTC	CASSPHRAYEQYF
TRBD1	TRBJ1-2	TRBV28	-	TGTGCCAGCACCCTTTACAGGGGATCCTATGGCTACACCTTC	CASTLYRGSYGYTF
-	TRBJ1-2	TRBV2	-	TGTGCCATCATCCGGACAGCTAATACAAACGGGGGCTACACCTTC	CAIIRTANTNGGYTF
TRBD1	TRBJ2-1	TRBV5-4	-	TGTGCCAGCAGCGCCTCCCCGGCAGGGGGACAAGGAGAGCAGTTCTTC	CASSASPAGGQGEQFF
-	TRBJ1-5	TRBV3-1/TRBV3-2	-	TGTGCCAGCAGCCAAACTGATCAGCCCCAGCATTTT	CASSQTDQPQHF
TRBD1	TRBJ1-2	TRBV5-6	-	TGTGCCAGCAGCTTGAGAGGGGGCGGGGGCTACACCTTC	CASSLRGGGGYTF
-	TRBJ2-7	TRBV27	-	TGTGCCAGCAGTCGCGGGTGGAGCTCCTACGAGCAGTACTTC	CASSRGWSSYEQYF
TRBD2	TRBJ2-1	TRBV7-3	-	TGTGCCAGCAGCCCGGGACTAGCGGGAGTTAATGAGCAGTTCTTC	CASSPGLAGVNEQFF
TRBD1	TRBJ1-1	TRBV5-1	once	TGCGCCAGCAGCCCGGGACAGCGGACTGAAGCTTTCTTT	CASSPGQRTEAFF
-	TRBJ1-1	TRBV29-1	-	TGCAGCGGTCGGAATAGGGGAAACACTGAAGCTTTCTTT	CSGRNRGNTEAFF
TRBD1	TRBJ1-4	TRBV19	-	TGTGCCAGTAGTGCGTCCGGGACAGGGTTTGAAAAACTGTTTTTT	CASSASGTGFEKLFF
-	TRBJ1-3	TRBV9	-	TGTGCCAGCAGCGTAGCTACGGGAGGGGCCTCTGGAAACACCATATATTTT	CASSVATGGASGNTIYF
TRBD1	TRBJ2-3	TRBV5-1	-	TGCGCCAGCAGTGCTACAGGGGGGCGTGCAGATACGCAGTATTTT	CASSATGGRADTQYF
TRBD2	TRBJ2-7	TRBV27	-	TGTGCCAGCAGTCCAAAATCGGGAGGCAGAACCTACGAGCAGTACTTC	CASSPKSGGRTYEQYF
-	TRBJ2-1	TRBV5-1	-	TGCGCCAGCAGCCGAGGGGGAACGGGGAATGAGCAGTTCTTC	CASSRGGTGNEQFF
-	TRBJ1-2	TRBV24-1	-	TGTGCCACCAGTGATAGAACAGACTACACCTTC	CATSDRTDYTF
TRBD1	TRBJ1-1	TRBV24-1	-	TGTGCCACCAGTACTGACAGGGGGCAAGCTTTCTTT	CATSTDRGQAFF
-	TRBJ2-3	TRBV6-5	-	TGTGCCAGCAGTTATCGCGACAACACAGATACGCAGTATTTT	CASSYRDNTDTQYF
TRBD1	TRBJ2-2	TRBV11-3	-	TGTGCCAGCAGCCTGACAGGGGGGGACACCGGGGAGCTGTTTTTT	CASSLTGGDTGELFF
TRBD2	TRBJ2-3	TRBV18	-	TGTGCCAGCTCACCGGGCTGGCTAATCGGGCTAGCGGTCCCTCAGGGCGCAGATACGCAGTATTTT	CASSPGWLIGLAVPQGADTQYF
TRBD1	TRBJ2-1	TRBV5-1	-	TGCGCCAGCAGCTCCGGGACAGGGGTACTGAATGAGCAGTTCTTC	CASSSGTGVLNEQFF
TRBD1	TRBJ2-7	TRBV6-5	once	TGTGCCAGCAGTCTCCGGGACAGACCCTACGAGCGGTACTTC	CASSLRDRPYERYF
-	TRBJ1-4	TRBV18	-	TGTGCCAGCTCACCGACGACAGCTTATAATGAAAAACTGTTTTTT	CASSPTTAYNEKLFF
-	TRBJ2-1	TRBV4-2	-	TGTGCCAGCAGCCAGGGCAGCGGGGACAACAATGAGCAGTTCTTC	CASSQGSGDNNEQFF
TRBD1	TRBJ1-1	TRBV10-3	once	TGTGCCATCAGCACCGGGACAGGGGGCCCTGAAAACACTGAAGCTTTCTTT	CAISTGTGGPENTEAFF
-	TRBJ1-1	TRBV4-2	-	TGTGCCAGCAGCCAAGATCTAAAAAACACTGAAGCTTTCTTT	CASSQDLKNTEAFF
-	TRBJ1-2	TRBV7-8	-	TGTGCCAGCAGCTTACGCGGGGGCGTCGGGGGCTACACCTTC	CASSLRGGVGGYTF
-	TRBJ1-4	TRBV6-6	-	TGTGCCAGCAGTTACTGGGAGGGTACAGGTGAAAAACTGTTTTTT	CASSYWEGTGEKLFF
-	TRBJ1-5	TRBV10-2	-	TGCGCCAGCAGTGAAGGGGAAGCCCAGCATTTT	CASSEGEAQHF
TRBD2	TRBJ2-2	TRBV29-1	-	TGCAGCGTTGGGCTTAGGACTAGCGGGAACACCGGGGAGCTGTTTTTT	CSVGLRTSGNTGELFF